Below, 5 T cell receptor beta chains from the same sample are listed, as sequenced in a study of beta chain features in type 1 diabetes. Study observations and caveats: Type 1 diabetes patients had TCRB CDR3s that were shorter (moderately but significantly so) in all four CD4+ subsets.

Investigators reverse transcribed all isolated RNA, so they sequenced expressed TCRB transcripts. The repertoire was sequenced with immunoSEQ multiplex PCR; TCRdb's copy has only in-frame clones and lacks some. The sample contains some 350,000 clones, over 8.5% of which appear only once. For these TCRs, the target antigens are not known. The sample consisted of central memory CD4+ T cells from blood. These receptors came from a young man with type 1 diabetes.

This chain links TRBV19 with TRBJ2-7; the D gene is possibly TRBD1 (6 bases). V lost 9 bases and J 1 base, leaving 7 bases between the germline ends. The CDR3 contains 11 residues. CDR1 is LNHDA, CDR2 SQIVND, per germline (reference sequence). CDR3 in DNA: TGTGCCAGCACAGGGTCCTACGAGCAGTACTTC. It codes for CASTGSYEQYF.

This clone came up a few times. The chain combines TRBV2 with TRBJ2-1; TRBD2 matches 8 bases. This CDR3 region has 15 residues. The germline V gene encodes CDR1 SNHLY and CDR2 FYNNEI. J was trimmed by 8 bases and V by 5 bases; bases with no gene match: 11. The CDR3 region is CASSRELAGSHEQFF. The CDR3 nucleotides are TGTGCCAGCAGTCGGGAATTAGCGGGGTCTCATGAGCAGTTCTTC. The full variable domain, rest sourced from reference TRBV2 and TRBJ2-1, is EPEVTQTPSHQVTQMGQEVILRCVPISNHLYFYWYRQILGQKVEFLVSFYNNEISEKSEIFDDQFSVERPDGSNFTLKIRSTKLEDSAMYFCASSRELAGSHEQFFGPGTRLTVL.

This clone was picked up a small number of times. The chain carries TRBV6-1 and TRBJ1-2; D perhaps matches TRBD1 (5 bases). Between the trimmed V and J ends, which lost 1 base and 6 bases, there was a span of 6 bases. Germline assignment: CDR1 MNHNS and CDR2 SASEGT. CDR3 size: 12 residues. The CDR3 loop reads CASSEEGDGYTF. CDR3 bases: TGTGCCAGCAGTGAAGAAGGGGATGGCTACACCTTC.

There are a few counts of this clone. The chain uses TRBV29-1 and TRBJ2-7; perhaps D is TRBD1 or TRBD2 (6 bases each). From germline, CDR1 is SQVTM and CDR2 ANQGSEA. V was trimmed by 3 bases and J by 7 bases, leaving 10 bases between them. CDR3 length: 11 residues. As DNA, the CDR3 is TGCAGCGTTGACAGGGGAGGAGAGCAGTACTTC. Translated: CSVDRGGEQYF.

This clone was detected only a few times. The genes are TRBV7-9 and TRBJ1-1; TRBD1 is a possible D gene (5 bases). V lost 3 bases and J lost 5, with 10 bases in between. The CDR3 spans 13 residues. Germline assignment: CDR1 SEHNR and CDR2 FQNEAQ (reference sequence). CDR3 residues: CASSFLWGTEAFF. CDR3 sequence (DNA): TGTGCCAGCAGCTTCCTTTGGGGGACTGAAGCTTTCTTT.